A selection of T cell receptor beta chains follows, all from one sample in a study of blood T cells in healthy people across ages. TCRdb reanalysed the 5' RACE reads using MiXCR and keeps one entry per CDR3 protein. The sample holds nearly 800,000 distinct CDR3 sequences, roughly 50% seen once. Sample: blood. The origin of the receptors is a middle-aged man in good health. Each CDR3 is given with its conserved first and last residue. The order of the fields is D gene, J gene, clone size, V gene, CDR3 protein, CDR3 DNA. D genes are given only for firm matches. Rows may omit the clone size; those that give it use once, few, many or a size class.

D: NA; J: TRBJ1-2; size: NA; V: TRBV29-1; CDR3: CSVESKLYGYTF; DNA: TGCAGCGTTGAATCTAAACTCTATGGCTACACCTTC
D: NA; J: TRBJ2-1; size: NA; V: TRBV20-1; CDR3: CSATGTESYNEQFF; DNA: TGCAGTGCTACCGGGACGGAGTCCTACAATGAGCAGTTCTTC
D: NA; J: TRBJ2-5; size: NA; V: TRBV6-2/TRBV6-3; CDR3: CASSDVQETQYF; DNA: TGTGCCAGCAGTGACGTACAAGAGACCCAGTACTTC
D: TRBD1; J: TRBJ1-2; size: NA; V: TRBV2; CDR3: CASSEGDRGHSGYTF; DNA: TGTGCCAGCAGTGAAGGGGACAGGGGGCATTCTGGCTACACCTTC
D: NA; J: TRBJ2-5; size: many; V: TRBV7-2; CDR3: CASSLFVGQETQYF; DNA: TGTGCCAGCAGCTTATTCGTGGGGCAAGAGACCCAGTACTTC
D: TRBD2; J: TRBJ2-3; size: many; V: TRBV20-1; CDR3: CSQIGLAGDTQYF; DNA: TGCAGTCAAATAGGACTAGCGGGAGATACGCAGTATTTT
D: TRBD2; J: TRBJ2-3; size: NA; V: TRBV10-3; CDR3: CAISGPGLVGTQYF; DNA: TGTGCCATCAGTGGCCCGGGACTAGTGGGTACGCAGTATTTT
D: NA; J: TRBJ2-5; size: NA; V: TRBV29-1; CDR3: CSVGVNQETQYF; DNA: TGCAGCGTTGGGGTCAACCAAGAGACCCAGTACTTC
D: NA; J: TRBJ2-5; size: many; V: TRBV7-2; CDR3: CASSSPGPQETQYF; DNA: TGTGCCAGCAGCTCGCCCGGGCCCCAGGAGACCCAGTACTTC
D: TRBD2; J: TRBJ2-5; size: NA; V: TRBV7-2; CDR3: CASSLATSGGVETQYF; DNA: TGTGCCAGCAGCTTAGCCACTAGCGGGGGGGTCGAGACCCAGTACTTC
D: TRBD2; J: TRBJ2-1; size: NA; V: TRBV5-1; CDR3: CASSLTRTSGAYNEQFF; DNA: TGCGCCAGCAGCCTGACCCGGACTAGCGGGGCATACAATGAGCAGTTCTTC
D: NA; J: TRBJ2-7; size: NA; V: TRBV7-2; CDR3: CASSSLKGPVNEQYF; DNA: TGTGCCAGCAGCTCGCTAAAGGGTCCCGTTAATGAGCAGTACTTC
D: NA; J: TRBJ2-7; size: NA; V: TRBV7-2; CDR3: CASSSPGGEQYF; DNA: TGTGCCAGCAGTTCCCCCGGGGGCGAGCAGTACTTC
D: NA; J: TRBJ2-1; size: NA; V: TRBV5-6; CDR3: CASSFLGGVLNLNEQFF; DNA: TGTGCCAGCAGCTTTTTGGGGGGCGTCCTTAACCTCAATGAGCAGTTCTTC
D: NA; J: TRBJ2-6; size: few; V: TRBV5-1; CDR3: CASSLGRGANVLTF; DNA: TGCGCCAGCAGCTTAGGACGGGGGGCCAACGTCCTGACTTTC
D: NA; J: TRBJ2-7; size: few; V: TRBV12-3/TRBV12-4; CDR3: CASSRRDLYEQYF; DNA: TGTGCCAGCAGCCGTCGGGACCTTTACGAGCAGTACTTC
D: TRBD1; J: TRBJ2-7; size: NA; V: TRBV15; CDR3: CATSRERQGASNEQYF; DNA: TGTGCCACCAGCAGAGAGAGACAGGGGGCTAGCAATGAGCAGTACTTC
D: NA; J: TRBJ2-7; size: few; V: TRBV28; CDR3: CASSLSGTPFSEQYF; DNA: TGTGCCAGCAGTTTAAGTGGGACTCCCTTTTCCGAGCAGTACTTC
D: NA; J: TRBJ2-3; size: NA; V: TRBV7-7; CDR3: CASSLSRVADTQYF; DNA: TGTGCTAGCAGCTTATCTAGGGTCGCAGATACGCAGTATTTT
D: NA; J: TRBJ2-1; size: NA; V: TRBV11-1; CDR3: CASSLNLLSSSYNEQFF; DNA: TGTGCCAGCAGCTTAAATCTTCTGTCCAGCTCCTACAATGAGCAGTTCTTC
D: NA; J: TRBJ2-7; size: NA; V: TRBV4-3; CDR3: CASSQETIRRSGEQYF; DNA: TGCGCCAGCAGCCAAGAGACTATCAGGAGAAGCGGCGAGCAGTACTTC
D: TRBD1; J: TRBJ2-5; size: NA; V: TRBV5-6; CDR3: CASSGQGIDGQYF; DNA: TGTGCCAGCAGCGGACAGGGAATCGACGGGCAGTACTTC